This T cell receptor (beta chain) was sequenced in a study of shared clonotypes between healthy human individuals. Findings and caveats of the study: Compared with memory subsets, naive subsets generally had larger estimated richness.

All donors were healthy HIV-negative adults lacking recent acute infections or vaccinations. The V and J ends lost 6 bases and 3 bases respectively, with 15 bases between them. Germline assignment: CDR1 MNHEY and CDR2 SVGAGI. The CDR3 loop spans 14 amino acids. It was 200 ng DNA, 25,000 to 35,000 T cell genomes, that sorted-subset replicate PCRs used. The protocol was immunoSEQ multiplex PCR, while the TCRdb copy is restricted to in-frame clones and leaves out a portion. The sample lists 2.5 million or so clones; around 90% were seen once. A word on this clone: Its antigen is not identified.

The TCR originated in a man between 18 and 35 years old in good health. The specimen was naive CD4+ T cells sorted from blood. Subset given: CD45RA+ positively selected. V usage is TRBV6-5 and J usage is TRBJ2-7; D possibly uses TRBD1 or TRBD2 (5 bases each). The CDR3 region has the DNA TGTGCCAGCAGCCCCGGGACGCAGTTCTACGAGCAGTACTTC. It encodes CASSPGTQFYEQYF.